One T cell receptor (beta chain) is described in this entry. The sample originates from a study of T-cell reconstitution after alpha-beta-depleted transplantation in children. There are 15 residues in the CDR3. Unmatched junction bases numbered 6, after V lost 0 bases and J lost 6 bases. The V gene's germline CDR1 is SGHNT and CDR2 YYREEE (reference sequence). This sample's TCRbeta library carried unique molecular identifier barcodes. One entry per CDR3 protein results from TCRdb running MiXCR on the PCR reads. The table includes under 300,000 distinct CDR3 sequences, 9.7% detected once. The rearrangement uses TRBV5-4 and TRBJ1-2, with 9 bases identical to TRBD1. The source was PBMCs from the stem cell graft donor, collected from the stem cell graft. The receptor's source is a human donor who donated a stem cell graft to a child with SCID. CDR3 DNA: TGTGCCAGCAGCTTGGGGGACAGGGATGTTGATGGCTACACCTTC. It is translated as CASSLGDRDVDGYTF.